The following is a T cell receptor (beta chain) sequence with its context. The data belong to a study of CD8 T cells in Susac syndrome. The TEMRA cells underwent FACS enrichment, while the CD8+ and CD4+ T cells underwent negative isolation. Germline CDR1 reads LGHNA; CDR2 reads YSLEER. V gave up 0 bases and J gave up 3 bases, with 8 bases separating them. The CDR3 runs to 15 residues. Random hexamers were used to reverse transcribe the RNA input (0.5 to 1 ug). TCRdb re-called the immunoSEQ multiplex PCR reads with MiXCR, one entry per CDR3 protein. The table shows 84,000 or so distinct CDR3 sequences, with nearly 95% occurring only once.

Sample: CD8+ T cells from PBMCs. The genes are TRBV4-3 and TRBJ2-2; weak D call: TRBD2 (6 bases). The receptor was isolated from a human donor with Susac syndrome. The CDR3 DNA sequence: TGCGCCAGCAGCCAAGAGGAGGGCCACACCGGGGAGCTGTTTTTT. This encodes CASSQEEGHTGELFF.